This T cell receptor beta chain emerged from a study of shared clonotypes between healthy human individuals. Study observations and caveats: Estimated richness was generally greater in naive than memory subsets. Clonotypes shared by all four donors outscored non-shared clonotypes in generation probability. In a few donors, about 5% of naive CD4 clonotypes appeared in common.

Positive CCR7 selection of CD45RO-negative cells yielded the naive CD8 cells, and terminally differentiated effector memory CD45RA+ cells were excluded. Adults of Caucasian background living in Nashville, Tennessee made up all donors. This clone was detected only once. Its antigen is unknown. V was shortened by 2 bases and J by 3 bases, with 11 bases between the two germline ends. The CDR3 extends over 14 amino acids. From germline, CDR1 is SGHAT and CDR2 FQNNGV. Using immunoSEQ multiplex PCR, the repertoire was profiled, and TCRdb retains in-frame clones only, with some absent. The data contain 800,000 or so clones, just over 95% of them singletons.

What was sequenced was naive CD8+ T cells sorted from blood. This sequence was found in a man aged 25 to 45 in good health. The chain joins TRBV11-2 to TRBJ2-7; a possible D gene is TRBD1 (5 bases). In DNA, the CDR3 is TGTGCCAGCAGCTTAAATCTCGACAGCTACGAGCAGTACTTC. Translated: CASSLNLDSYEQYF.